The 12 T cell receptor beta chains presented below share a single source sample, sequenced in a study of CD8+ T cells in alopecia areata. As the sequencing template, cDNA was produced by extracting RNA and reverse transcribing it. Measured with immunoSEQ multiplex PCR; TCRdb has only the in-frame clones, and not every one. The sample consists of around 200,000 clones, approximately 62% of them appearing once. This sample comprised CD4+ T cells sorted from blood, obtained at week 0. Receptor source: a human donor with alopecia areata.

The chain joins TRBV11-2 to TRBJ2-1; 9 nucleotides align to TRBD1. This CDR3 spans 17 amino acids. The V gene's germline CDR1 is SGHAT and CDR2 FQNNGV. Germline trimming cut 5 bases from V and 6 bases from J; bases unmatched to any gene: 14. CDR3 protein: CASSPPTGTGTLNEQFF. The CDR3 DNA is TGTGCCAGCAGCCCTCCCACCGGGACAGGGACTCTCAATGAGCAGTTCTTC. Complete variable domain (other parts from reference TRBV11-2 and TRBJ2-1): EAGVAQSPRYKIIEKRQSVAFWCNPISGHATLYWYQQILGQGPKLLIQFQNNGVVDDSQLPKDRFSAERLKGVDSTLKIQPAKLEDSAVYLCASSPPTGTGTLNEQFFGPGTRLTVL.

The genes are TRBV29-1 and TRBJ1-1; 7 bases agree with TRBD1. Germline V gene sequence: CDR1 SQVTM, CDR2 ANQGSEA. The length of the CDR3 is 15 residues. V was pared by 5 bases and J by 7 bases, with 16 bases of the junction left unmatched. The CDR3 DNA sequence: TGCAGCGTTTCCTATGGCCGGGACAGAAAGAATGAAGCTTTCTTT. It is translated as CSVSYGRDRKNEAFF.

This rearrangement joins TRBV7-8 to TRBJ1-5, with 8 bases that match TRBD1. The CDR3 has 16 amino acids. The germline V gene has CDR1 SGHVS and CDR2 FQNEAQ. V lost 5 bases to trimming and J lost 2 bases; unmatched junction nucleotides: 8. DNA for the CDR3: TGTGCCAGCAGCCAACAACAGGGGGAGGGCAATCAGCCCCAGCATTTT. Its translation: CASSQQQGEGNQPQHF.

This rearrangement joins TRBV2 to TRBJ2-1; D is undetermined. The V gene's germline CDR1 is SNHLY and CDR2 FYNNEI. There are 14 residues in the CDR3. The V and J ends lost 4 bases and 5 bases respectively, with 12 bases between them. CDR3 loop: CASSARGSHNEQFF. The CDR3 coding sequence is TGTGCCAGCAGTGCCCGCGGCAGCCACAATGAGCAGTTCTTC.

This clone was seen a few times. The rearrangement uses TRBV18 and TRBJ2-5, with 7 bases fitting TRBD1. Germline V gene sequence: CDR1 KGHSH, CDR2 LQKENI. The CDR3 loop spans 15 amino acids. The trim removed 5 bases at V and 0 bases at J, leaving 6 bases unmatched. CDR3 amino acids: CASSARTGDQETQYF. CDR3 DNA sequence: TGTGCCAGCTCAGCTAGGACAGGCGACCAAGAGACCCAGTACTTC.

The gene calls are TRBV29-1 and TRBJ2-4; 7 bases align to TRBD1. The CDR3 length is 14 residues. The V gene end was trimmed by 6 bases and the J gene end by 5 bases; junction bases not matched to a gene: 10. The germline V gene encodes CDR1 SQVTM and CDR2 ANQGSEA. The CDR3 loop is CSVNFRDRQNIQYF. In DNA form, the CDR3 reads TGCAGCGTGAACTTCCGGGACAGACAAAACATTCAGTACTTC. Using reference TRBV29-1 and TRBJ2-4 for the parts outside the CDR3, the full variable domain is SAVISQKPSRDICQRGTSLTIQCQVDSQVTMMFWYRQQPGQSLTLIATANQGSEATYESGFVIDKFPISRPNLTFSTLTVSNMSPEDSSIYLCSVNFRDRQNIQYFGAGTRLSVL.

Comments on this clone: The germline gene is not matched at one end of the junction; a read error may be the cause. The genes are TRBV28 and TRBJ2-1; tentative D call: TRBD1 (5 bases). CDR1 is MDHEN, CDR2 SYDVKM, per germline. The CDR3 has 14 residues. This CDR3 is CASILGASGVEQFF. Here the CDR3 DNA reads TGTGCCAGCATTTTAGGGGCCTCAGGAGTTGAGCAGTTCTTC.

The V and J genes are TRBV29-1 and TRBJ2-3, with TRBD1 as a possible D gene (6 bases). Germline V gene data show CDR1 as SQVTM and CDR2 as ANQGSEA. Trimming removed 4 bases from V and 6 bases from J, with 11 bases in between. The CDR3 spans 12 residues. This CDR3 reads CSVGDNWDTQYF. CDR3 in DNA: TGCAGCGTTGGGGACAATTGGGATACGCAGTATTTT.

V usage is TRBV18 and J usage is TRBJ2-4; maybe TRBD1 (6 bases). The germline V and J ends were trimmed by 3 bases and 3 bases, with 12 bases remaining between them. Germline CDR1 reads KGHSH; CDR2 reads LQKENI. This CDR3 is 15 amino acids long. CDR3 sequence reads: CASSPRDINKNIQYF. CDR3 in DNA: TGTGCCAGCTCACCCCGGGACATCAACAAAAACATTCAGTACTTC.

The V and J genes are TRBV5-6 and TRBJ1-4; perhaps TRBD1 as D (5 bases). CDR3 length equals 14 residues. In germline, CDR1 is SGHDT, CDR2 YYEEEE. V lost 4 bases and J 7 bases, leaving 14 bases between the germline ends. The DNA for the CDR3 is TGTGCCAGCAGCACGGAAGGGACCCCTGAAAAACTGTTTTTT. Its protein is CASSTEGTPEKLFF.

This clone was picked up one time. CDR3 protein: CASSPRGRDEKLFF. The CDR3 DNA sequence: TGTGCCAGCTCCCCTCGGGGGCGTGATGAAAAACTGTTTTTT. The J gene is TRBJ1-4, the V gene TRBV18, with a tentative D call TRBD1 (6 bases). Germline V lookup: CDR1 KGHSH, CDR2 LQKENI. The V end was cut by 6 bases, the J end by 6 bases, with 14 bases between. The CDR3 runs to 14 residues.

The chain is built from TRBV5-1 and TRBJ2-3; a possible D gene is TRBD2 (5 bases). The CDR3 sequence is 15 residues long. V was pared by 1 base and J by 2 bases, with 11 bases between. Germline V CDR1 and CDR2: SGHRS, YFSETQ. The CDR3 spells CASSLRGLATDTQYF. The CDR3 region has the DNA TGCGCCAGCAGCTTGCGGGGTCTAGCCACAGATACGCAGTATTTT.